This TCR beta chain stems from a study of shared clonotypes between healthy human individuals. The overall study: Three CD4 naive, three CD4 memory, two CD8 naive and one CD8 memory plate were used per donor.

As to this clone: Its antigen is undetermined.

The CDR3 has 13 residues. Trimming took 3 bases from V and 0 from J, leaving 6 bases between them. In germline, CDR1 is SNHLY, CDR2 FYNNEI. The study ran the assay at deep level. Here immunoSEQ multiplex PCR was the method, and the copy in TCRdb shows in-frame clones only, minus some. The repertoire includes roughly 320,000 clones, about nine tenths of them detected once, and 15% to 20% sits in the top ten. Findings and caveats of the study: Some clonotypes were shared by all four sorted-subset donors, while others were not shared. The non-shared ones had lower generation probabilities than the shared ones.

CD8 memory fractions consisted of CD45RO+ and CCR7-negative CD45RA+ TemRA cells together. The sequencing input was memory CD8+ T cells sorted from blood. Regarding subset: CD45RO+ cells pooled with CCR7-negative TemRA cells. This TCR derives from a man aged 18 to 29 in good health. The chain couples TRBV2 to TRBJ2-7; D call uncertain. CDR3 loop: CASSDVSSYEQYF. The CDR3 region has the DNA TGTGCCAGCAGTGACGTGTCCTCCTACGAGCAGTACTTC.